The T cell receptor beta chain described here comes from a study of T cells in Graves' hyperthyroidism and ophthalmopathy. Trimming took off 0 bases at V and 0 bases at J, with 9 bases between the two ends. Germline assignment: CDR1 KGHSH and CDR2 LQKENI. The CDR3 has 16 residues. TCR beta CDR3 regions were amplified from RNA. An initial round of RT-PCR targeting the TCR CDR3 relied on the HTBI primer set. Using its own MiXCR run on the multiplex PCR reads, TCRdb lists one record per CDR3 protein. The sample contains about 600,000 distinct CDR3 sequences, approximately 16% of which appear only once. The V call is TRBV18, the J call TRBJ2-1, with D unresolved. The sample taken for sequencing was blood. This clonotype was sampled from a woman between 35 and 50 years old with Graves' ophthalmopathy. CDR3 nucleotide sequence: TGTGCCAGCTCACCACCGAATCCTAGCTCCTACAATGAGCAGTTCTTC. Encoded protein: CASSPPNPSSYNEQFF.